This T cell receptor beta chain was recorded in a study of Tregs in tolerant kidney transplant recipients. The germline gives CDR1 MNHEY, CDR2 SVGAGI. CDR3 length: 12 residues. The V gene end was trimmed by 10 bases and the J gene end by 2 bases; junction bases not matched to a gene: 3. Mixed chimerism was transient after nonmyeloablative marrow transplants from related graft donors. Libraries were prepared by immunoSEQ multiplex PCR; TCRdb keeps only in-frame clonotypes and omits some of them. The profile shows roughly 64,000 clones, around 87% of them singletons. The specimen comprised CD4+ T cells from blood (PBMCs), sampled 6 months after the transplant. The rearrangement links TRBV6-5 to TRBJ2-7; 9 bases fit TRBD2. The sequence was collected from a human patient who received a combined kidney and bone marrow transplant. Certain T cells may be donor cells from the graft. CDR3 nucleotides: TGTGCCACACGCGGGGGGGCCTACGAGCAGTACTTC. This sequence encodes CATRGGAYEQYF.